These 28 T cell receptor beta chains were all obtained from the same sample, sequenced in a study of T-cell memory formation after mild COVID-19. MiXCR, run by TCRdb on the 5' RACE reads, gives a single entry per CDR3 protein. The table includes approximately 490,000 distinct CDR3 sequences, around 21% detected once. The sample consisted of PBMCs or a T cell subset sorted from them (not recorded which). Every receptor here comes from an adult woman who had mild COVID-19 (a few samples of this study predate the infection). Cell type and time point are not known.

This clonotype was observed a handful of times. The chain employs TRBV7-9 and TRBJ2-5; D unclear. Germline CDR1 SEHNR, CDR2 FQNEAQ (reference sequence). The CDR3 covers 13 residues. Trimming stripped 1 base from V and 6 bases from J, with 9 bases between. CDR3 nucleotide sequence: TGTGCCAGCAGCTTAGTAGGGCTACAGACCCAGTACTTC. Translating gives CASSLVGLQTQYF. Filled out from reference TRBV7-9 and TRBJ2-5, the complete variable domain reads DTGVSQNPRHKITKRGQNVTFRCDPISEHNRLYWYRQTLGQGPEFLTYFQNEAQLEKSRLLSDRFSAERPKGSFSTLEIQRTEQGDSAMYLCASSLVGLQTQYFGPGTRLLVL.

This clonotype has just a few counts. The chain links TRBV4-1 to TRBJ2-1; 8 nucleotides match TRBD1. J gave up 3 bases and V 1 base, and 8 bases lay outside the gene matches. From germline, CDR1 is MGHRA and CDR2 YSYEKL. This CDR3 is 17 amino acids long. The CDR3 DNA sequence: TGCGCCAGCAGCCAAGTCATGACAGGGGCCATCTACAATGAGCAGTTCTTC. It codes for CASSQVMTGAIYNEQFF.

This chain joins TRBV12-3 or TRBV12-4 and TRBJ2-1; 13 positions agree with TRBD2. J was trimmed by 9 bases and V by 5 bases; bases with no gene match: 7. The CDR3 covers 15 residues. CDR3 nucleotides: TGTGCCAGCAGTCCCGTCACTAGCGGGAGGGGTGAGCAGTTCTTC. Translating gives CASSPVTSGRGEQFF.

This chain connects TRBV11-2 to TRBJ2-3, with D tentatively TRBD2 (6 bases). CDR1 SGHAT and CDR2 FQNNGV come from the germline V gene. The CDR3 extends over 15 amino acids. The V gene lost 1 base and the J gene lost 4 bases, with 12 bases spanning the gap. CDR3 sequence (DNA): TGTGCCAGCAGCTTAGTCGGGAGTCATTCAGATACGCAGTATTTT. As protein: CASSLVGSHSDTQYF.

CDR3 nucleotides: TGCGCCAGCAGCCAAGTACAGGGGGCGGAGGGCTACACCTTC. Protein sequence: CASSQVQGAEGYTF. J is TRBJ1-2 and V is TRBV4-1, with 9 bases identical to TRBD1. Germline assignment: CDR1 MGHRA and CDR2 YSYEKL. Unmatched junction bases numbered 5, after V lost 1 base and J lost 8 bases. The length of the CDR3 is 14 residues.

The gene calls are TRBV4-1 and TRBJ2-2, with D perhaps TRBD2 (6 bases). The CDR3 runs 16 residues. Germline V CDR1 and CDR2: MGHRA, YSYEKL. V dropped 4 bases and J dropped 4 bases, with 16 bases sitting between them. The CDR3 DNA sequence: TGCGCCAGCAGCCTGTCCGGGACTGCTGCCACCGGGGAGCTGTTTTTT. Protein product: CASSLSGTAATGELFF.

This clonotype appeared a few times. This rearrangement joins TRBV20-1 to TRBJ1-6; D remains ambiguous. CDR1 and CDR2 from the germline V gene are DFQATT and SNEGSKA (reference sequence). V was pared by 3 bases and J by 1 base, with 16 bases between. The CDR3 totals 17 residues. CDR3 sequence (DNA): TGCAGTGCTAGTCCGGGCGGGGTTCGGTCCTATAATTCACCCCTCCACTTT. The encoded protein is CSASPGGVRSYNSPLHF.

The sample holds a few counts of this clonotype. The chain joins TRBV4-1 to TRBJ1-2, with 9 bases identical to TRBD1. Losses at the gene ends were 1 base for V and 5 bases for J; bases not matched to a gene: 8. Germline CDR1 reads MGHRA; CDR2 reads YSYEKL. This CDR3 has 16 amino acids. CDR3 in amino acids: CASSQGRTGVRYGYTF. The CDR3 DNA is TGCGCCAGCAGCCAAGGACGGACAGGGGTTAGGTATGGCTACACCTTC.

About this clonotype itself: Compared with germline, one end of the junction differs, possibly owing to a read error. The J gene is TRBJ2-2, the V gene TRBV7-7; D may be TRBD1 (6 bases). Germline V gene lookup returns CDR1 SSHAT and CDR2 FNYEAQ (reference sequence). This CDR3 has 14 residues. CDR3 residues: CASSPDSLSGELFF. DNA of the CDR3: TGTGCTAGCAGTCCGGACAGCCTCTCCGGGGAGCTGTTTTTT.

This clonotype was seen a few times. This chain links TRBV7-9 with TRBJ1-6; D possibly corresponds to TRBD1 (5 bases). Germline values: CDR1 SEHNR, CDR2 FQNEAQ (reference sequence). The length of the CDR3 is 15 residues. V was shortened by 5 bases and J by 7 bases, with 15 bases between the two germline ends. This CDR3 reads CASSRRDAKNSPLHF. The CDR3 DNA reads TGTGCCAGCAGCCGCCGGGACGCTAAAAATTCACCCCTCCACTTT.

The chain's CDR3 is CASSRVGTGSYEQYF. Here the CDR3 DNA reads TGTGCCAGCAGCCGGGTTGGGACAGGCTCCTACGAGCAGTACTTC. V is TRBV5-6 and J is TRBJ2-7; 8 bases align to TRBD1. The trim removed 4 bases at V and 0 bases at J, leaving 6 bases unmatched. This CDR3 spans 15 amino acids. In germline, CDR1 is SGHDT, CDR2 YYEEEE.

The genes are TRBV4-3 and TRBJ2-1, with 7 bases aligning to TRBD2. Germline V CDR1 and CDR2: LGHNA, YSLEER. This CDR3 comprises 15 residues. V lost 1 base and J lost 4; bases outside the gene matches: 4. CDR3 residues: CASSQGAGSYNEQFF. The CDR3 DNA sequence: TGCGCCAGCAGCCAAGGAGCGGGGTCATACAATGAGCAGTTCTTC.

This clonotype was seen only a few times. The gene calls are TRBV6-6 and TRBJ2-1; D is ambiguous. CDR1 and CDR2 from the germline V gene are MNHNY and SVGAGI (reference sequence). V dropped 7 bases and J dropped 0 bases, with 13 bases sitting between them. The CDR3 loop spans 15 amino acids. The CDR3 here is CASTPFDSSYNEQFF. The DNA for the CDR3 is TGTGCCAGCACACCGTTCGATAGCTCCTACAATGAGCAGTTCTTC.

In its sample, this clonotype was seen many times. The chain has TRBV20-1 and TRBJ1-1, with D tentatively TRBD1 (5 bases). Trimming shortened V by 5 bases and J by 1 base, and 17 bases separated the two germline ends. The CDR3 is 15 amino acids. Germline CDR1 is DFQATT and CDR2 is SNEGSKA (reference sequence). The CDR3 DNA sequence: TGCAGTGCTCCCCCAAGCGGCGGGGGGAACACTGAAGCTTTCTTT. It codes for CSAPPSGGGNTEAFF.

The V gene is TRBV4-1, the J gene TRBJ2-3, with TRBD2 as a possible D gene (7 bases). This CDR3 region has 18 residues. Germline V gene lookup returns CDR1 MGHRA and CDR2 YSYEKL. Trimming took off 4 bases at V and 0 bases at J, with 20 bases between the two ends. The CDR3 DNA reads TGCGCCAGCAGCCCGCGGGGTGGGCGGGGGCCCAGCACAGATACGCAGTATTTT. Translation gives CASSPRGGRGPSTDTQYF.

The chain joins TRBV7-3 to TRBJ2-5, with 16 bases matching TRBD2. CDR3 size: 17 residues. In germline, CDR1 is SGHTA, CDR2 FQGTGA. The J segment lost 4 bases and the V segment lost 5 bases, leaving 7 bases of the junction unmatched. CDR3 sequence (DNA): TGTGCCAGCAGCCAAGGGACTAGCGGGAGGGCCGGAGAGACCCAGTACTTC. This encodes CASSQGTSGRAGETQYF. Full variable domain (remainder filled in from reference TRBV7-3 and TRBJ2-5): GAGVSQTPSNKVTEKGKYVELRCDPISGHTALYWYRQSLGQGPEFLIYFQGTGAADDSGLPNDRFFAVRPEGSVSTLKIQRTERGDSAVYLCASSQGTSGRAGETQYFGPGTRLLVL.

The chain links TRBV11-2 to TRBJ2-3, with 9 bases fitting TRBD2. J gave up 0 bases and V 8 bases, and 6 bases lay outside the gene matches. This CDR3 region has 15 residues. Germline V gene data show CDR1 as SGHAT and CDR2 as FQNNGV. CDR3 sequence reads: CASVSGGYSTDTQYF. In nucleotides, the CDR3 is TGTGCCAGCGTTAGCGGGGGATATAGCACAGATACGCAGTATTTT.

This clonotype came up many times. The V and J genes are TRBV7-9 and TRBJ1-1; D unclear. Germline lookup yields CDR1 SEHNR and CDR2 FQNEAQ (reference sequence). This CDR3 spans 12 amino acids. V was cut by 4 bases and J by 4 bases, with 7 bases left in between. The CDR3 region has the DNA TGTGCCAGCAGCTCAGGCCCCACTGAAGCTTTCTTT. It specifies CASSSGPTEAFF.

V usage is TRBV18 and J usage is TRBJ1-1, with TRBD1 as a possible D gene (6 bases). With 0 bases removed from V and 7 bases from J, the gap between germline ends came to 12 bases. Germline CDR1 and CDR2: KGHSH and LQKENI. The CDR3 has 14 residues. The CDR3 DNA reads TGTGCCAGCTCACCACCCACAGGGACGGATGAAGCTTTCTTT. This codes for CASSPPTGTDEAFF.

The chain employs TRBV29-1 and TRBJ1-2, with D maybe TRBD1 (6 bases). This CDR3 contains 12 residues. CDR1 is SQVTM and CDR2 is ANQGSEA in the germline V gene. V shed 7 bases and J shed 4 bases, with 13 bases lying between them. CDR3 residues: CSGGGNGYGYTF. The CDR3 bases are TGCAGCGGAGGGGGGAATGGCTATGGCTACACCTTC.

The chain combines TRBV5-1 with TRBJ2-5; a weak D match, TRBD2 (7 bases). CDR3 size: 16 residues. The V gene lost 4 bases and the J gene lost 5 bases, with 21 bases spanning the gap. CDR1 SGHRS and CDR2 YFSETQ come from the germline V gene. The CDR3 nucleotides read TGCGCCAGCAGCCCCATGTGGACGGGGGGCAAGGAGACCCAGTACTTC. Its translation: CASSPMWTGGKETQYF.

This clonotype was picked up a small number of times. The rearrangement links TRBV5-1 to TRBJ2-4, with 10 bases that match TRBD2. The V segment lost 1 base and the J segment 1 base; nucleotides outside the gene matches: 2. In germline, CDR1 is SGHRS, CDR2 YFSETQ. This CDR3 spans 16 amino acids. CDR3 loop: CASSLYSGRAKNIQYF. In nucleotides, the CDR3 is TGCGCCAGCAGCTTGTATAGCGGGAGGGCCAAAAACATTCAGTACTTC.

This clonotype was observed a handful of times. The V call is TRBV10-3, the J call TRBJ1-2; no clear D. Germline V gives CDR1 ENHRY, CDR2 SYGVKD. The CDR3 is 14 amino acids. V shed 0 bases and J shed 4 bases, with 9 bases lying between them. The CDR3 coding sequence is TGTGCCATCAGTGAGTCGGGAGCCGTCTATGGCTACACCTTC. It yields the protein CAISESGAVYGYTF.

Only a few counts were recorded for this clonotype. This chain uses TRBV7-2 with TRBJ2-3; D perhaps matches TRBD1 (6 bases). The CDR3 is 16 amino acids. V lost 4 bases and J lost 2, with 16 bases in between. CDR1 SGHTA and CDR2 FQGNSA come from the germline V gene. For the CDR3, the DNA is TGTGCCAGCAGCTCCGGACAGAGCCTTTACACAGATACGCAGTATTTT. Translation gives CASSSGQSLYTDTQYF.

Only a few counts were recorded for this clonotype. This rearrangement joins TRBV19 to TRBJ2-3; D gene unclear. The CDR3 sequence is 12 residues long. V was trimmed by 5 bases and J by 2 bases, leaving 5 bases between them. Germline loops: CDR1 LNHDA, CDR2 SQIVND (reference sequence). CDR3 in DNA: TGTGCCAGTAGTGAGAACACAGATACGCAGTATTTT. This codes for CASSENTDTQYF.

This clonotype was found a few times. V and J are TRBV19 and TRBJ2-5; 7 bases are shared with TRBD2. J gave up 0 bases and V 3 bases, and 4 bases lay outside the gene matches. There are 15 residues in the CDR3. Germline CDR1 LNHDA, CDR2 SQIVND (reference sequence). The CDR3 reads CASSIGTTYQETQYF. The CDR3 nucleotides read TGTGCCAGTAGTATCGGGACTACGTACCAAGAGACCCAGTACTTC. Filled out from reference TRBV19 and TRBJ2-5, the complete variable domain reads DGGITQSPKYLFRKEGQNVTLSCEQNLNHDAMYWYRQDPGQGLRLIYYSQIVNDFQKGDIAEGYSVSREKKESFPLTVTSAQKNPTAFYLCASSIGTTYQETQYFGPGTRLLVL.

In its sample, this clonotype was seen a few times. V and J are TRBV11-3 and TRBJ2-1, with a possible D match to TRBD1 (5 bases). CDR3 length: 11 amino acids. The V end was cut by 1 base, the J end by 14 bases, with 9 bases between. Germline V lookup: CDR1 SGHNT, CDR2 YENEEA. This CDR3 reads CASSLGGPKFF. CDR3 bases: TGTGCCAGCAGCTTAGGGGGCCCTAAGTTCTTC.

The chain carries TRBV9 and TRBJ2-2, with D hard to call. The CDR3 sequence is 15 residues long. Trimming stripped 0 bases from V and 3 bases from J, with 9 bases between. Germline CDR1 reads SGDLS; CDR2 reads YYNGEE. CDR3 DNA sequence: TGTGCCAGCAGCGTAGTGTCTGGGGACACCGGGGAGCTGTTTTTT. Encoded protein: CASSVVSGDTGELFF.